The 7 T cell receptor beta chains below were found in one sample sequenced in a study of cytomegalovirus exposure and HLA in healthy donors. Measured with immunoSEQ multiplex PCR; TCRdb has only the in-frame clones, and not every one. The table shows tens of thousands of clones, with around 97% occurring only once. Sequences were obtained from PBMCs. The receptors stem from a woman in her late teens or twenties in good health and CMV-seropositive.

This sequence joins TRBV7-9 and TRBJ2-7; D is possibly TRBD2 (6 bases). Germline CDR1 reads SEHNR; CDR2 reads FQNEAQ (reference sequence). The CDR3 spans 16 residues. V lost 1 base and J 6 bases, leaving 19 bases between the germline ends. CDR3 amino acids: CASSLVLDNRRGEQYF. As DNA, the CDR3 is TGTGCCAGCAGCTTAGTACTAGACAACCGGAGGGGCGAGCAGTACTTC.

The chain joins TRBV4-1 to TRBJ2-1; tentatively, D is TRBD2 (7 bases). Germline V gene lookup returns CDR1 MGHRA and CDR2 YSYEKL. The CDR3 totals 17 residues. V lost 0 bases to trimming and J lost 2 bases, with 14 bases between them. CDR3 sequence (DNA): TGCGCCAGCAGCCAAGATCGGGGGGCCCTGCCCTACAATGAGCAGTTCTTC. Amino acid sequence: CASSQDRGALPYNEQFF.

The chain uses TRBV7-8 and TRBJ1-4; the D gene is possibly TRBD1 (5 bases). CDR1 is SGHVS and CDR2 is FQNEAQ in the germline V gene. Trimming stripped 5 bases from V and 8 bases from J, with 15 bases between. CDR3 size: 14 residues. CDR3 sequence: CASSPDAAGEKLFF. The DNA of the CDR3 is TGTGCCAGCAGCCCGGACGCGGCAGGGGAAAAACTGTTTTTT.

V gene TRBV6-1 combines with J gene TRBJ1-1; the D is unclear. This CDR3 has 13 amino acids. The germline gives CDR1 MNHNS, CDR2 SASEGT. V lost 11 bases to trimming and J lost 0 bases, with 13 bases between them. CDR3 in DNA: TGTGCCGCCAACGCACATATGAACACTGAAGCTTTCTTT. Amino acid sequence: CAANAHMNTEAFF.

J is TRBJ1-2 and V is TRBV6-5; tentative D call: TRBD1 (5 bases). Looked up from germline, CDR1 is MNHEY and CDR2 is SVGAGI. The CDR3 consists of 13 residues. V was clipped by 5 bases and J by 3 bases, with 10 bases between them. The CDR3 protein is CASSPDRDYGYTF. CDR3 nucleotide sequence: TGTGCCAGCAGTCCAGACAGAGACTATGGCTACACCTTC.

This chain connects TRBV28 to TRBJ2-1, with 8 bases aligning to TRBD2. Germline V gene lookup returns CDR1 MDHEN and CDR2 SYDVKM. V lost 8 bases and J lost 4; bases outside the gene matches: 10. The CDR3 has 15 amino acids. The DNA of the CDR3 is TGTGCCAGCTCATACGGGCTAGCGGGTTACAATGAGCAGTTCTTC. Translating it yields CASSYGLAGYNEQFF.

The gene calls are TRBV27 and TRBJ1-2; no reliable D call. The germline gives CDR1 MNHEY, CDR2 SMNVEV (reference sequence). Trimming cost V 6 bases and J 6 bases, with 17 bases left between them. The CDR3 consists of 14 residues. The CDR3 region is CASSSGYPNHGYTF. The CDR3 coding sequence is TGTGCCAGCAGCTCCGGTTATCCGAACCATGGCTACACCTTC.